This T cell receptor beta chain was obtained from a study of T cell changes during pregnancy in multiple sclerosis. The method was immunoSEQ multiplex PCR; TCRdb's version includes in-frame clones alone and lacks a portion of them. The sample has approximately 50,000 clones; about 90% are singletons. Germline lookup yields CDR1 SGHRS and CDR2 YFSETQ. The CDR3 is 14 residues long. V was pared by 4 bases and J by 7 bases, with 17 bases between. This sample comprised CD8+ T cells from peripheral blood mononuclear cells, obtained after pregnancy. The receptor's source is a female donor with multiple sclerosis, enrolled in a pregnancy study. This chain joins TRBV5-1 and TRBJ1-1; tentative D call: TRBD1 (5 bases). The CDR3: CASSEKAGRVEAFF. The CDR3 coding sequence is TGCGCCAGCAGCGAGAAGGCAGGGAGGGTTGAAGCTTTCTTT.